This entry lists 2 T cell receptor beta chains sequenced from one sample in a study of OX40 agonist ivuxolimab in advanced cancers. The assay was immunoSEQ multiplex PCR, and TCRdb's table has in-frame clones only and misses some. This table holds roughly 90,000 clones, roughly 89% found once. The material was CD4+ or CD8+ T cells sorted from blood, obtained in a trial of the OX40 agonist ivuxolimab. The receptors stem from an adult with an advanced solid tumor such as melanoma, head and neck, liver or kidney cancer.

The J gene is TRBJ2-5, the V gene TRBV5-1; 8 bases align to TRBD2. V dropped 4 bases and J dropped 5; count of bases not matched to a gene: 10. The CDR3 contains 15 residues. The germline gives CDR1 SGHRS, CDR2 YFSETQ. CDR3 coding DNA: TGCGCCAGCAGCCCAAGCACGGGAGGGGGGGAGACCCAGTACTTC. Protein product: CASSPSTGGGETQYF. The full variable domain, in which reference TRBV5-1 and TRBJ2-5 provide the parts outside the CDR3, is KAGVTQTPRYLIKTRGQQVTLSCSPISGHRSVSWYQQTPGQGLQFLFEYFSETQRNKGNFPGRFSGRQFSNSRSEMNVSTLELGDSALYLCASSPSTGGGETQYFGPGTRLLVL.

This rearrangement joins TRBV27 to TRBJ2-7; the D gene is possibly TRBD2 (6 bases). Germline CDR1 and CDR2: MNHEY and SMNVEV (reference sequence). Trimming shortened V by 8 bases and J by 2 bases, and 10 bases separated the two germline ends. The CDR3 is 12 residues long. CDR3 sequence (DNA): TGTGCCAGCTGGGACTCCACCTACGAGCAGTACTTC. It yields the protein CASWDSTYEQYF.